Presented here are 11 T cell receptor beta chains from one specimen sequenced in a study of long-term antiretroviral therapy in people with HIV. Survey level was the resolution at which the v3.0 immunoSEQ assay ran. Measured with immunoSEQ multiplex PCR; TCRdb has only the in-frame clones, and not every one. The sample has about 31,000 clones; 90% are singletons. The source material was unsorted PBMCs, sampled 5.2 years after starting antiretroviral therapy. These receptors were taken from a woman between 35 and 50 years old with HIV.

V is TRBV7-7 and J is TRBJ2-1; 7 nucleotides align to TRBD1. Trimming removed 1 base from V and 2 bases from J; junction bases left unmatched: 2. The germline V gene has CDR1 SSHAT and CDR2 FNYEAQ (reference sequence). CDR3 length equals 15 residues. CDR3 sequence (DNA): TGTGCCAGCAGCTTAGAACAGGGGCCCTACAATGAGCAGTTCTTC. This translates into CASSLEQGPYNEQFF.

The chain recombines TRBV4-3 with TRBJ2-1, with a tentative D call TRBD2 (5 bases). The V end lost 0 bases, the J end lost 8 bases, and 11 bases lay between the germline ends. The germline V gene encodes CDR1 LGHNA and CDR2 YSLEER. The CDR3 totals 14 residues. The DNA for the CDR3 is TGCGCCAGCAGCCAAGATCCGGGGAGAGATGAGCAGTTCTTC. Amino acids: CASSQDPGRDEQFF.

This clone was counted a single time. The chain is built from TRBV6-1 and TRBJ2-1; 8 bases map to TRBD1. Germline V gene sequence: CDR1 MNHNS, CDR2 SASEGT. This CDR3 spans 13 amino acids. V lost 9 bases to trimming and J lost 2 bases; unmatched junction nucleotides: 3. The DNA for the CDR3 is TGTGCCAGTAAGGACAGGGCCTACAATGAGCAGTTCTTC. Encoded protein: CASKDRAYNEQFF.

The CDR3 DNA is TGTGCCAGCAGTAGGCTGAAAGAGACCCAGTACTTC. The encoded protein is CASSRLKETQYF. The genes are TRBV11-1 and TRBJ2-5; D is undetermined. The CDR3 has 12 residues. V was trimmed by 6 bases and J by 3 bases, leaving 8 bases between them. Germline CDR1 SGHAT, CDR2 FQDESV (reference sequence).

The genes are TRBV7-2 and TRBJ1-2; D perhaps matches TRBD1 (5 bases). Germline-derived CDR1 and CDR2 are SGHTA and FQGNSA. The V end lost 5 bases, the J end lost 4 bases, and 17 bases lay between the germline ends. This CDR3 contains 15 residues. CDR3 nucleotide sequence: TGTGCCAGCAGCCCCAGGGCTGGGACGGCCTATGGCTACACCTTC. It encodes CASSPRAGTAYGYTF.

The rearrangement links TRBV18 to TRBJ1-4, with TRBD1 as a possible D gene (6 bases). Per germline, CDR1 KGHSH and CDR2 LQKENI. The germline V and J ends were trimmed by 0 bases and 14 bases, with 10 bases remaining between them. The CDR3 spans 12 residues. CDR3 sequence reads: CASSPPTGSLFF. CDR3 DNA sequence: TGTGCCAGCTCACCACCGACAGGTTCCCTGTTTTTT.

The V call is TRBV6-5, the J call TRBJ2-2, with D possibly being TRBD1 (5 bases). Germline V gene sequence: CDR1 MNHEY, CDR2 SVGAGI. The V and J ends lost 6 bases and 3 bases respectively, with 11 bases between them. The CDR3 length is 14 residues. The CDR3 protein is CASRDDSYTGELFF. CDR3 nucleotide sequence: TGTGCCAGCAGAGATGACAGTTACACCGGGGAGCTGTTTTTT.

This chain joins TRBV6-5 and TRBJ1-5, with 7 positions matching TRBD1. The CDR3 consists of 13 residues. The trim removed 9 bases at V and 5 bases at J, leaving 7 bases unmatched. Germline V lookup: CDR1 MNHEY, CDR2 SVGAGI. CDR3 coding DNA: TGTGCCAGTCAGACAGGGAAGGATCAGCCCCAGCATTTT. This sequence encodes CASQTGKDQPQHF.

The chain is built from TRBV7-2 and TRBJ2-7, with TRBD1 as a possible D gene (6 bases). The germline V gene encodes CDR1 SGHTA and CDR2 FQGNSA. The CDR3 is made up of 15 amino acids. V gave up 1 base and J gave up 2 bases, with 12 bases separating them. The CDR3 here is CASSLVPGEPYEQYF. CDR3 sequence (DNA): TGTGCCAGCAGCTTAGTTCCAGGGGAGCCCTACGAGCAGTACTTC.

The chain links TRBV9 to TRBJ2-1, with D unresolved. CDR1 SGDLS and CDR2 YYNGEE come from the germline V gene. Trimming removed 3 bases from V and 0 bases from J, with 4 bases in between. This CDR3 contains 13 residues. CDR3 sequence reads: CASSELSYNEQFF. The CDR3, as DNA: TGTGCCAGCAGCGAACTCTCCTACAATGAGCAGTTCTTC.

V gene TRBV19 combines with J gene TRBJ1-5; D uncertain. Trimming removed 8 bases at V and 3 bases at J, with 11 bases between. The CDR3 loop spans 13 amino acids. Per the germline V gene, CDR1 is LNHDA and CDR2 is SQIVND (reference sequence). CDR3 region: CASLSGPNQPQHF. The CDR3 region has the DNA TGTGCCAGTCTCTCAGGTCCCAATCAGCCCCAGCATTTT.